The 7 T cell receptor beta chains below all came from one sample that was sequenced in a study of T cell repertoires in cytomegalovirus infection. TCRdb itself ran the reads through MiXCR, one entry per CDR3 protein. The top ten clones hold around 3% of a sample with under 850,000 distinct CDR3 sequences, about 40% of them seen once. Sequences were obtained from PBMCs. The receptors derive from a human donor in good health (CMV status not recorded). Some clones in this sample may be carry-over from other donors' samples.

This clonotype was found a few times. This sequence joins TRBV13 and TRBJ1-2; maybe TRBD1 (6 bases). The CDR3 is 16 residues long. The germline V and J ends were trimmed by 5 bases and 2 bases, with 18 bases remaining between them. Germline CDR1 PRHDT, CDR2 FYEKMQ (reference sequence). The CDR3 reads CASSLWVQGRNYGYTF. CDR3 nucleotides: TGTGCCAGCAGCCTTTGGGTGCAGGGGCGCAACTATGGCTACACCTTC.

The chain employs TRBV7-9 and TRBJ2-3; possible D gene TRBD2, 5 bases. The CDR3 consists of 16 residues. Germline CDR1 and CDR2: SEHNR and FQNEAQ (reference sequence). V shed 6 bases and J shed 5 bases, with 21 bases lying between them. For the CDR3, the DNA is TGTGCCAGCAGATCTTTTGGACCCGGGGAGAGAGATACGCAGTATTTT. Translated, it gives CASRSFGPGERDTQYF.

The CDR3 DNA reads as TGTGCCAGCAGCGGAAGCCCTGGAAACACCATATATTTT. Its translation: CASSGSPGNTIYF. The V and J genes are TRBV6-5 and TRBJ1-3; the D is unclear. Germline CDR1 and CDR2: MNHEY and SVGAGI. The CDR3 has 13 residues. The ends were cut back, 6 bases at V and 2 bases at J, with 8 bases in the middle.

This clonotype appeared a few times. The gene calls are TRBV27 and TRBJ2-3; TRBD2 aligns across 8 bases. Looked up from germline, CDR1 is MNHEY and CDR2 is SMNVEV (reference sequence). The V gene end was trimmed by 5 bases and the J gene end by 5 bases; junction bases not matched to a gene: 15. The length of the CDR3 is 17 residues. The CDR3 nucleotides read TGTGCCAGCAGTCCTTTTGGGAGCGGGAGCTTGCAAGATACGCAGTATTTT. The encoded protein is CASSPFGSGSLQDTQYF.

The rearrangement joins TRBV28 to TRBJ2-7; D gene ambiguous. Germline values: CDR1 MDHEN, CDR2 SYDVKM. The CDR3 contains 14 residues. Trimming removed 3 bases at V and 3 bases at J, with 12 bases between. The CDR3 protein is CASSFPGRYYEQYF. In DNA form, the CDR3 reads TGTGCCAGCAGTTTCCCCGGGCGATACTACGAGCAGTACTTC.

The V call is TRBV20-1, the J call TRBJ2-2, with D unresolved. Germline-derived CDR1 and CDR2 are DFQATT and SNEGSKA (reference sequence). This CDR3 is 13 amino acids long. V lost 1 base and J lost 5, with 8 bases in between. CDR3: CSARAVLTGELFF. CDR3 nucleotide sequence: TGCAGTGCTAGAGCTGTACTGACCGGGGAGCTGTTTTTT.

V gene TRBV4-1 combines with J gene TRBJ1-1, with D possibly matching TRBD1 (5 bases). Germline CDR1 reads MGHRA; CDR2 reads YSYEKL. With 0 bases removed from V and 9 bases from J, the gap between germline ends came to 20 bases. The CDR3 length is 16 residues. The CDR3 protein is CASSQESVVRDRKAFF. The CDR3 DNA sequence: TGCGCCAGCAGCCAAGAAAGCGTAGTCAGGGACCGAAAAGCTTTCTTT.